This T cell receptor beta chain is from a study of blood T cell repertoires in COVID-19. Method: immunoSEQ multiplex PCR; TCRdb's copy keeps in-frame clones and lacks some. The table has 50,000 or so clones, 90% to 95% seen once. The J segment lost 3 bases and the V segment lost 1 base, leaving 10 bases of the junction unmatched. This CDR3 is built from 18 residues. CDR1 LGHDT and CDR2 YNNKEL come from the germline V gene (reference sequence). Sequencing was performed on peripheral blood. The receptor's source is a woman older than 75 with acute or convalescent COVID-19. This chain uses TRBV3-1 (or the pseudogene TRBV3-2) with TRBJ2-2; 8 bases map to TRBD1. CDR3 sequence: CASSQVARGRIDTGELFF. The CDR3, as DNA: TGTGCCAGCAGCCAAGTGGCCAGGGGGCGCATAGACACCGGGGAGCTGTTTTTT.